Sequencing of this T cell receptor beta chain was carried out in a study of beta chain features in type 1 diabetes. Of the isolated RNA, all was reverse transcribed, and so the sequenced material was expressed TCRB transcripts. About 3.6 million reads on average were seen across naive, central memory and regulatory T cell samples. TCRdb's copy holds only in-frame clones and misses some; the assay was immunoSEQ multiplex PCR. The table has approximately 730,000 clones, under 15% seen once; the top ten hold 0.02% to 0.025%. About this clone: The target antigen is unknown.

Findings and caveats of the study: Patients with type 1 diabetes showed fewer VDJ junction insertions and more deletions. Moderate yet significant TCRB CDR3 shortening was seen in Type 1 diabetes patients in all four CD4+ subsets.

The V end was cut by 0 bases, the J end by 6 bases, with 13 bases between. This CDR3 contains 14 residues. The germline V gene has CDR1 SGHRS and CDR2 YFSETQ. A single heparinised blood sample, averaging around 120 mL, was obtained per donor. V usage is TRBV5-1 and J usage is TRBJ2-7; D is tentatively TRBD1 or TRBD2 (5 bases each). Input material: naive CD4+ T cells from blood. The receptor was isolated from a young man with type 1 diabetes. The CDR3 reads CASSLAGAGLEQYF. The CDR3 DNA reads TGCGCCAGCAGCTTGGCCGGGGCGGGCCTCGAGCAGTACTTC.